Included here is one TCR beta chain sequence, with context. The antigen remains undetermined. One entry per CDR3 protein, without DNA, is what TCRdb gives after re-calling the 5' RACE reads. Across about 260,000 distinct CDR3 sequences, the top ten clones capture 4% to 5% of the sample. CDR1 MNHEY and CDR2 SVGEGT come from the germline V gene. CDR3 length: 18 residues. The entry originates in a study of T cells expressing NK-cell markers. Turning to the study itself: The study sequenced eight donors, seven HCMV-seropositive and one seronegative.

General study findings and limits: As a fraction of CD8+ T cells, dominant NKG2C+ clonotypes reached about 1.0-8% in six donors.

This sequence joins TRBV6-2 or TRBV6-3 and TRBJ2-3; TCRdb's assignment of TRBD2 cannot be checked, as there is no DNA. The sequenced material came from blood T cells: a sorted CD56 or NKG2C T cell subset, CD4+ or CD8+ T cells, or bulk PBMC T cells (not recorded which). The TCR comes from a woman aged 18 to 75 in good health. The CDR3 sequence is CASSYSKTSGRGTDTQYF.